The T cell receptor beta chain under discussion was sequenced for a study of cytomegalovirus exposure and HLA in healthy donors (TCRdb year 2017). Background for the entire study: A later analysis indicated that the 120 or so validation repertoires were generated on the platform also employed for the approximately 690 repertoires of the first cohort. A separate validation cohort of roughly 120 different subjects was used in addition to the approximately 640-subject first cohort. The study combined high-throughput TCR immunosequencing, statistical association of individual TCRs with disease status, and machine learning to predict cytomegalovirus infection status. The study aimed to test whether signatures of past pathogen exposure could be identified by cataloging public T cell receptors.

The junction carries 10 bases between V and J, which are trimmed by 0 bases and 0 bases respectively. CDR1 is given as SGDLS and CDR2 as YYNGEE, both from the germline V gene. Including cysteine and phenylalanine, the CDR3 has 16 amino acids. Kept here is only the CDR3 DNA, which spans 48 bases and is read in frame from base 1. On the study overall, not on this receptor specifically: According to the authors, the approach could potentially be generalized to other disease states and immunological phenotypes. Cytomegalovirus status was reported to be diagnosed by the classifier with high specificity and sensitivity in both the original and validation cohorts. In vitro tests confirmed that a few of the cytomegalovirus-associated TCR beta chains recognize cytomegalovirus antigens. In a later analysis, TCRs clustered in the first cohort were found to also tend to co-occur in the 120 or so validation repertoires, with 85% to 95% of cluster scores above 0. In the study, around 150 TCR beta chains were listed as associated with cytomegalovirus. Most TCR sequences were seen in very few donors, while some public TCRs were found in many individuals. A later analysis lacked HLA typing for the validation cohort, so it scored co-occurrence in that cohort across all 110 or so repertoires.

Separate from the roughly 660-subject first cohort, the validation cohort of 90 to 150 subjects was the group to which the donors belonged. Regarding this clone: The antigen it binds to is not known. Nothing much larger sits one base from this clone, and base qualities are not available.

The library was produced with the immunoSEQ multiplex PCR assay. As for how the authors treated the data: A statistical classification framework was built for diagnosing cytomegalovirus status from the catalog of TCR beta chain sequences. This immuneACCESS table, as held by TCRdb, lists in-frame sequences with V and J called but not all clones. Of the missing ones, under half trace to an unresolved V gene in checked studies; the others have no known cause. The V and J calls and clone size are taken from that table; D and trimming were inferred from the DNA. The sample records approximately 230,000 clones, roughly 87% of which are singletons. Of the sample, approximately 12% is held by the ten largest clones.

The TCR originated in a man between 18 and 35 years old in good health and CMV-seropositive. Sequenced: PBMCs. The chain links TRBV9 with TRBJ1-3; no D gene is confidently identified. The DNA is as follows: TGTGCCAGCAGCGTAGTCCCCACGCGCTCTGGAAACACCATATATTTT. It encodes CASSVVPTRSGNTIYF.